This passage covers 15 T cell receptor beta chains from one sample sequenced in a study of cytomegalovirus exposure and HLA in healthy donors. It was with 60 Vbeta and 13 Jbeta primers that the PCR ran. The assay was immunoSEQ multiplex PCR, and TCRdb's table has in-frame clones only and misses some. This table holds about 85,000 clones, over 75% found once. The specimen was PBMCs. The receptors shown here come from a boy younger than 18 in good health and CMV-seronegative.

This clone was counted a single time. The J gene is TRBJ1-1, the V gene TRBV6-5, with 7 nucleotides matching TRBD1. CDR1 and CDR2 (germline): MNHEY, SVGAGI. There are 15 residues in the CDR3. V dropped 6 bases and J dropped 3; count of bases not matched to a gene: 10. The CDR3 DNA reads as TGTGCCAGCAGCCTCTCGGGACAGTTCTACACTGAAGCTTTCTTT. Its translation: CASSLSGQFYTEAFF.

The chain is built from TRBV28 and TRBJ2-5; D is possibly TRBD2 (6 bases). The germline CDR1 and CDR2 sequences are MDHEN and SYDVKM. This CDR3 is 15 amino acids long. V gave up 1 base and J gave up 1 base, with 10 bases separating them. CDR3 nucleotides: TGTGCCAGCAGTTTATTTGCGGGGAGCCAAGAGACCCAGTACTTC. Protein sequence: CASSLFAGSQETQYF.

The J gene is TRBJ2-1, the V gene TRBV12-5; 13 nucleotides align to TRBD2. The CDR3 sequence is 19 residues long. Germline CDR1 LGHNT, CDR2 FRNRAP. Unmatched junction bases numbered 11, after V lost 0 bases and J lost 6 bases. The DNA of the CDR3 is TGTGCTAGTGGTTTGGTAGAGGAACTAGCGGGAGGGCTGGGCAATGAGCAGTTCTTC. As protein: CASGLVEELAGGLGNEQFF.

The chain combines TRBV25-1 with TRBJ1-6; D ambiguous. The CDR3 loop spans 13 amino acids. Germline CDR1 reads MGHDK; CDR2 reads SYGVNS. Trimming took 8 bases from V and 12 from J, leaving 17 bases between them. The CDR3, as DNA: TGTGCCAGCGGGTTCGGCAGGCCACTACCCCTCCACTTT. This translates into CASGFGRPLPLHF.

This clone was detected only a few times. CDR3 sequence: CASSQATGGINTEAFF. CDR3 DNA: TGCGCCAGCAGCCAAGCGACAGGGGGAATAAACACTGAAGCTTTCTTT. The chain links TRBV4-1 to TRBJ1-1; 9 nucleotides agree with TRBD1. This CDR3 is 16 amino acids long. V shed 1 base, J shed 2 bases, and the junction held 5 bases outside the gene matches. Germline values: CDR1 MGHRA, CDR2 YSYEKL.

The rearrangement uses TRBV11-1 and TRBJ2-5; possibly TRBD1 for D (6 bases). The CDR3 extends over 13 amino acids. The germline gives CDR1 SGHAT, CDR2 FQDESV (reference sequence). V lost 6 bases and J lost 6, with 14 bases in between. The CDR3 reads CASSPGVAKTQYF. CDR3 coding DNA: TGTGCCAGCAGTCCAGGGGTTGCGAAGACCCAGTACTTC.

The rearrangement links TRBV15 to TRBJ1-2, with 7 bases matching TRBD1. The CDR3 spans 11 residues. V lost 10 bases and J lost 3; bases outside the gene matches: 2. The germline V gene encodes CDR1 LNHNV and CDR2 YYDKDF (reference sequence). CDR3 sequence (DNA): TGTGCCATTGGGACAGACTATGGCTACACCTTC. It codes for CAIGTDYGYTF.

The chain has TRBV29-1 and TRBJ2-5; D uncertain. Germline CDR1 reads SQVTM; CDR2 reads ANQGSEA. CDR3 length: 13 residues. Deletions cut 3 bases from V and 3 bases from J, with 11 bases between. CDR3 residues: CSVDLGSEETQYF. Written as DNA, the CDR3 is TGCAGCGTTGATTTAGGCAGCGAAGAGACCCAGTACTTC. The variable domain in full, completed from reference TRBV29-1 and TRBJ2-5, reads SAVISQKPSRDICQRGTSLTIQCQVDSQVTMMFWYRQQPGQSLTLIATANQGSEATYESGFVIDKFPISRPNLTFSTLTVSNMSPEDSSIYLCSVDLGSEETQYFGPGTRLLVL.

This chain uses TRBV28 with TRBJ2-3, with 9 bases aligning to TRBD1. Trimming took 6 bases from V and 5 from J; bases not matched to a gene: 6. The germline CDR1 and CDR2 sequences are MDHEN and SYDVKM. This CDR3 has 14 residues. As DNA, the CDR3 is TGTGCCAGCAGGTGGGACAGGGAAATAGATACGCAGTATTTT. It translates to CASRWDREIDTQYF.

V usage is TRBV6-5 and J usage is TRBJ2-5, with a possible D match to TRBD2 (6 bases). The length of the CDR3 is 13 residues. Trimming took off 2 bases at V and 5 bases at J, with 9 bases between the two ends. CDR1 and CDR2 from the germline V gene are MNHEY and SVGAGI. The CDR3 reads CASSYGAGETQYF. CDR3 bases: TGTGCCAGCAGTTACGGCGCGGGGGAGACCCAGTACTTC.

This clone was detected once. V usage is TRBV11-2 and J usage is TRBJ2-7; 8 bases match TRBD1. Germline V gene data show CDR1 as SGHAT and CDR2 as FQNNGV. Trimming at V came to 4 bases and at J to 7 bases, leaving 15 bases not matched to a gene. The CDR3 contains 16 residues. In DNA form, the CDR3 reads TGTGCCAGCAGCTCCATCAGGCAGGGGGCTTGGAGGGAGCAGTACTTC. Amino acids: CASSSIRQGAWREQYF.

V is TRBV4-3 and J is TRBJ2-7; TRBD2 aligns across 7 bases. J lost 4 bases, V lost 6 bases, and 12 bases had no gene match. The CDR3 length is 15 residues. CDR1 LGHNA and CDR2 YSLEER come from the germline V gene. This CDR3 reads CASSHGRAGVYEQYF. The DNA for the CDR3 is TGCGCCAGCAGTCACGGTCGGGCGGGAGTGTACGAGCAGTACTTC.

The V call is TRBV5-4, the J call TRBJ2-7; 7 bases are a match to TRBD1. J gave up 5 bases and V 1 base, and 15 bases lay outside the gene matches. CDR1 and CDR2 from the germline V gene are SGHNT and YYREEE (reference sequence). This CDR3 has 17 residues. In DNA form, the CDR3 reads TGTGCCAGCAGCTTGATGCCAGTCTGGGCCCAGGGGGACGAGCAGTACTTC. Residues: CASSLMPVWAQGDEQYF.

J is TRBJ1-6 and V is TRBV4-1; no definite D call. The V gene's germline CDR1 is MGHRA and CDR2 YSYEKL. The V end lost 0 bases, the J end lost 7 bases, and 13 bases lay between the germline ends. This CDR3 region has 16 residues. CDR3 protein: CASSQESTGTNSPLHF. CDR3 coding DNA: TGCGCCAGCAGCCAAGAATCAACGGGTACCAATTCACCCCTCCACTTT.

The rearrangement uses TRBV27 and TRBJ1-4; D is unresolved. This CDR3 has 13 residues. V lost 3 bases, J lost 7 bases, and 9 bases lay in between. The germline gives CDR1 MNHEY, CDR2 SMNVEV (reference sequence). DNA of the CDR3: TGTGCCAGCAGTTTGAGGAGCGGTGAAAAACTGTTTTTT. It is translated as CASSLRSGEKLFF.